This T cell receptor (beta chain) was sequenced during a study of T cells in Graves' hyperthyroidism and ophthalmopathy. Study background: It was at initial diagnosis, before any treatment, that peripheral blood was collected.

The sample holds a few counts of this clonotype. RNA transcripts gave rise to amplified TCR beta CDR3 regions. HTBI primers were employed in a first-round RT-PCR of the TCR CDR3. MiXCR, run by TCRdb on the multiplex PCR reads, gives a single entry per CDR3 protein. The repertoire consists of roughly 160,000 distinct CDR3 sequences, with 8% to 9.5% occurring once and the leading ten covering less than 25%. This clonotype was sampled from a woman under 30 with Graves' hyperthyroidism that later progressed to Graves' ophthalmopathy. The material sequenced was blood.

The CDR3 sequence is CATRGQGGGELFF. DNA of the CDR3: TGCGCCACCAGGGGACAGGGTGGTGGGGAGCTGTTTTTT. J is TRBJ2-2 and V is TRBV10-1, with 9 bases identical to TRBD1. V lost 10 bases and J lost 8; bases outside the gene matches: 8. This CDR3 has 13 amino acids. Germline CDR1 and CDR2: WNHNN and SYGVQD (reference sequence).